This is a list of T cell receptor beta chains from one sample in a study of blood T cell repertoires in COVID-19. Sequencing was performed with immunoSEQ multiplex PCR; in TCRdb, only in-frame clones are kept and a portion is missing. Of approximately 110,000 clones in the sample, less than 80% were seen once. The sequenced sample was peripheral blood. The receptor set was obtained from a man between 70 and 80 years old with active or convalescent COVID-19. Each CDR3 is given without its conserved first and last residue. Only part of the rows carry a size: once, few, many, or a class if the clone is expanded.

clone size,J gene,V gene,CDR3 protein
once,TRBJ2-1,TRBV4-2,ASSQTLTSGGNEQF
NA,TRBJ2-3,TRBV19,ASSMTGATDTQY
NA,TRBJ2-2,TRBV20-1,SVSSGLAGSGTGELF
NA,TRBJ1-2,TRBV19,ASSIGAGAPNYGYT
NA,TRBJ1-2,TRBV6-4,ASSPGTGHYGYT
once,TRBJ2-1,TRBV5-4,ASSAAATRSYNEQF
NA,TRBJ2-5,TRBV18,ASSPRYGGGETQY
NA,TRBJ1-1,TRBV4-2,ASSQGTGVYQAF
NA,TRBJ2-1,TRBV29-1,SVDSGQGDEQF
once,TRBJ1-5,TRBV19,ASSLSGRDQPQH
NA,TRBJ2-7,TRBV4-2,ASSQEGGGSYEQY
NA,TRBJ2-5,TRBV19,ASSKSGEGKETQY
NA,TRBJ1-4,TRBV6-5,ASTPGSTNEKLF
NA,TRBJ1-1,TRBV20-1,SAQPRTEAF
NA,TRBJ1-2,TRBV11-2,ASSSGLGYGYT
NA,TRBJ2-6,TRBV4-2,ASSEQGTGANVLT
NA,TRBJ2-1,TRBV3-1/TRBV3-2,ASSPSGSNEQF
NA,TRBJ1-5,TRBV15,ATSRDYRQPQH
once,TRBJ2-3,TRBV5-1,ASSFPAGTDTQY
NA,TRBJ2-3,TRBV29-1,SVDRPPTDTQY
NA,TRBJ2-7,TRBV19,ASSQGGQPYYEQY
NA,TRBJ2-3,TRBV5-1,ASSLEGTGEADTQY
NA,TRBJ1-2,TRBV7-2,ASTRREGYT
NA,TRBJ1-2,TRBV5-1,ASSLGQGFGYT
NA,TRBJ1-2,TRBV29-1,SAADRAGGYT
NA,TRBJ1-1,TRBV7-9,ASVAQPNTEAF
NA,TRBJ2-5,TRBV19,ASRGQQYQETQY
once,TRBJ1-4,TRBV5-1,ASSLKPRGAFTNEKLF
once,TRBJ1-5,TRBV2,ATQDTQNQPQH
NA,TRBJ2-7,TRBV19,ASSAGTGTGLYEQY
few,TRBJ2-5,TRBV7-9,ASSPQGFEETQY
NA,TRBJ2-7,TRBV4-1,ASSRDFPNTYEQY
NA,TRBJ2-1,TRBV5-1,ASSLGLAGRGEQF
NA,TRBJ1-5,TRBV19,ASSIRWDQPQH
once,TRBJ2-7,TRBV6-5,ASSYKTAFYEQY
NA,TRBJ1-2,TRBV5-8,ATTWGVANYGYT
few,TRBJ1-5,TRBV30,AWSLRDRLNQPQH
NA,TRBJ1-2,TRBV6-5,ASRTGFYGYT
NA,TRBJ1-5,TRBV5-8,ASSFRTGGRQPQH
NA,TRBJ1-1,TRBV11-2,ASSPTTGANTEAF
few,TRBJ1-4,TRBV14,ASSQFGQGGEKLF
NA,TRBJ1-5,TRBV11-2,ASSLGRDRGQWGNQPQH
once,TRBJ1-1,TRBV30,ACTGDANTEAF
NA,TRBJ1-3,TRBV11-2,ASSLSTGYFGNTIY
few,TRBJ1-1,TRBV5-1,ASWDSNTEAF
NA,TRBJ1-6,TRBV9,ASSTSDREYNSPLH
once,TRBJ2-7,TRBV20-1,SARGDSTYEQY
NA,TRBJ2-7,TRBV28,ASSSSSYEQY
NA,TRBJ1-2,TRBV5-1,ASSFRPADNRGSSYGYT
few,TRBJ1-4,TRBV4-1,ASSPPGRLNEKLF
NA,TRBJ2-7,TRBV10-1,ASSESIGGEQY
NA,TRBJ1-3,TRBV19,ASSIERGLDSGNTIY